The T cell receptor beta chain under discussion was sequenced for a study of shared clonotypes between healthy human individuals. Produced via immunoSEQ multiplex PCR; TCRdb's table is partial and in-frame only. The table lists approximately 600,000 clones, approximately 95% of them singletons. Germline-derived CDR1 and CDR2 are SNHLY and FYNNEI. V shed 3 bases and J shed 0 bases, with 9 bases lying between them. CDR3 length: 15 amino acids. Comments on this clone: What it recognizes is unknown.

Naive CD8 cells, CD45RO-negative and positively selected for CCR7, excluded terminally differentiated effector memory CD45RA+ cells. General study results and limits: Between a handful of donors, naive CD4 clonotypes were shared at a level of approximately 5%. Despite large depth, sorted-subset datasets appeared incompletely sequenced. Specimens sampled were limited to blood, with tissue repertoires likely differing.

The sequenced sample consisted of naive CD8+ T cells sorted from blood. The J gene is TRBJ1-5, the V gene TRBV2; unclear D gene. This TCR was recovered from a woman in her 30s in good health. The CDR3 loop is CASSDWGYSNQPQHF. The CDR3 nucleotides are TGTGCCAGCAGTGATTGGGGTTATAGCAATCAGCCCCAGCATTTT.